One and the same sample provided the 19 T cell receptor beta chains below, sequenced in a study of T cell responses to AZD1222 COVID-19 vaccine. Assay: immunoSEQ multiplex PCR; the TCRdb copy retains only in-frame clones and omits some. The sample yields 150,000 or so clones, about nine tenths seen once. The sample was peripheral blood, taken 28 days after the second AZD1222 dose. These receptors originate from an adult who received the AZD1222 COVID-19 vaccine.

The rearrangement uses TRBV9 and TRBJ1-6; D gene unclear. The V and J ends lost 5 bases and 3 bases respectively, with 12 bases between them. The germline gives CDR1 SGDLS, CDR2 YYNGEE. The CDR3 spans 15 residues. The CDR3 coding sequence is TGTGCCAGCAGACCACATCCGGACTATAATTCACCCCTCCACTTT. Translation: CASRPHPDYNSPLHF.

As DNA, the CDR3 is TGTGCCAGCAGCTATGACACCAACACCGGGGAGCTGTTTTTT. Its protein is CASSYDTNTGELFF. The chain joins TRBV7-9 to TRBJ2-2, with D unresolved. With 4 bases removed from V and 2 bases from J, the gap between germline ends came to 8 bases. Germline V gene lookup returns CDR1 SEHNR and CDR2 FQNEAQ (reference sequence). The CDR3 loop spans 14 amino acids.

For the CDR3, the DNA is TGTGCCAGCAGTTTAGTACAGAAAAATTCACCCCTCCACTTT. Translation: CASSLVQKNSPLHF. J is TRBJ1-6 and V is TRBV28; no clear D gene. Germline V lookup: CDR1 MDHEN, CDR2 SYDVKM. The CDR3 runs to 14 residues. Trimming removed 2 bases from V and 7 bases from J, with 9 bases in between.

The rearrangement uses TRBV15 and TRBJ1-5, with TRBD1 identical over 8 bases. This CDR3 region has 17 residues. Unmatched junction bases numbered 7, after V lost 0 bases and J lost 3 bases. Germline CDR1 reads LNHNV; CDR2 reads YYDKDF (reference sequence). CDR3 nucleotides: TGTGCCACCAGCAGAGATCGGACAGGGATGTCCAATCAGCCCCAGCATTTT. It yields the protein CATSRDRTGMSNQPQHF.

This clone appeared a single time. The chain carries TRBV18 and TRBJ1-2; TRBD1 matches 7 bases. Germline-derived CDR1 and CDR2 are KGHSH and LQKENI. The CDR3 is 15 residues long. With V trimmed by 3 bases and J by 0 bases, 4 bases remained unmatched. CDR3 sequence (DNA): TGTGCCAGCTCACCGGGGACAGTCCCTAACTATGGCTACACCTTC. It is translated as CASSPGTVPNYGYTF.

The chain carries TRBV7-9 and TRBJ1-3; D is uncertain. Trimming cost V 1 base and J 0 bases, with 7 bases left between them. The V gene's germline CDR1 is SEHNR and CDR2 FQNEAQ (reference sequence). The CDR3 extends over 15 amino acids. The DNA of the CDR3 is TGTGCCAGCAGCTTAGGGGGTCTCTCTGGAAACACCATATATTTT. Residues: CASSLGGLSGNTIYF. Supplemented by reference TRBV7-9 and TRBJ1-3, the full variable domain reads DTGVSQNPRHKITKRGQNVTFRCDPISEHNRLYWYRQTLGQGPEFLTYFQNEAQLEKSRLLSDRFSAERPKGSFSTLEIQRTEQGDSAMYLCASSLGGLSGNTIYFGEGSWLTVV.

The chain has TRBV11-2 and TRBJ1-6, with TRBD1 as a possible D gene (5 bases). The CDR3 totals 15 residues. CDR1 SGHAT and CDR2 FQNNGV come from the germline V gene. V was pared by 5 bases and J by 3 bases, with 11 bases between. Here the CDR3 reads CASSVTGGYNSPLHF. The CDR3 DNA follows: TGTGCCAGCAGCGTTACCGGGGGCTATAATTCACCCCTCCACTTT. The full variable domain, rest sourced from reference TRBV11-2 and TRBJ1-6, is EAGVAQSPRYKIIEKRQSVAFWCNPISGHATLYWYQQILGQGPKLLIQFQNNGVVDDSQLPKDRFSAERLKGVDSTLKIQPAKLEDSAVYLCASSVTGGYNSPLHFGNGTRLTVT.

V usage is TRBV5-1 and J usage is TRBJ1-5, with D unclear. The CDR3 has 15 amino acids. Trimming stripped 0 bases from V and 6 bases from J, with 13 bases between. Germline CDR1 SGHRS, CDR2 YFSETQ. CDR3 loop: CASSLGLTPTQPQHF. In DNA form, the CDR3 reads TGCGCCAGCAGCTTGGGCCTAACCCCCACTCAGCCCCAGCATTTT.

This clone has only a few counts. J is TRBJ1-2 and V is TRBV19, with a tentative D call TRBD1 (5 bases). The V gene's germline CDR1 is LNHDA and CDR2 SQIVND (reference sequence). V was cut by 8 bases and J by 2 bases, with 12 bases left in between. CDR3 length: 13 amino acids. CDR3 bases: TGTGCCAGTCGGGACGCCAGAAACTATGGCTACACCTTC. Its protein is CASRDARNYGYTF.

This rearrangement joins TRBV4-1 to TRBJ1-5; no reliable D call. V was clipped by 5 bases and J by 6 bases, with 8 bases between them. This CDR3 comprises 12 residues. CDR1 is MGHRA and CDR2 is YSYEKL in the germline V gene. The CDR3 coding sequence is TGCGCCAGCAGCGACGGTTTTCAGCCCCAGCATTTT. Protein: CASSDGFQPQHF.

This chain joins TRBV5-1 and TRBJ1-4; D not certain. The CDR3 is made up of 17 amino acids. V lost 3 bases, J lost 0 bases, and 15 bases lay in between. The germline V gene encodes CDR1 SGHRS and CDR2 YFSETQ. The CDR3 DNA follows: TGCGCCAGCAGCTCGGCCCAGGTTCGGGCAACTAATGAAAAACTGTTTTTT. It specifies CASSSAQVRATNEKLFF.

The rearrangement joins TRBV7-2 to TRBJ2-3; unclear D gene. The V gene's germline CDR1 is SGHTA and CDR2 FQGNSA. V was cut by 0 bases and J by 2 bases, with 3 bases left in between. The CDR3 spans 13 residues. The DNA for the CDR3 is TGTGCCAGCAGCTTAGCGTACACAGATACGCAGTATTTT. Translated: CASSLAYTDTQYF. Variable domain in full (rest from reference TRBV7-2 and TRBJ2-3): GAGVSQSPSNKVTEKGKDVELRCDPISGHTALYWYRQSLGQGLEFLIYFQGNSAPDKSGLPSDRFSAERTGGSVSTLTIQRTQQEDSAVYLCASSLAYTDTQYFGPGTRLTVL.

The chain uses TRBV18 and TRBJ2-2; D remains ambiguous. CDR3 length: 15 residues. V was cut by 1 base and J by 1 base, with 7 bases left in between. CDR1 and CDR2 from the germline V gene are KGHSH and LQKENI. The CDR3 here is CASSPLLQNTGELFF. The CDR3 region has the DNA TGTGCCAGCTCACCACTGTTGCAGAACACCGGGGAGCTGTTTTTT.

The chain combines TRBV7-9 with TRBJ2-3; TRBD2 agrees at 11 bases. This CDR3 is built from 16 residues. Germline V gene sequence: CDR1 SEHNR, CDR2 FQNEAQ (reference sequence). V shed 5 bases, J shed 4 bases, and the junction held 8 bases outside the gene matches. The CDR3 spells CASSPLAGGISDTQYF. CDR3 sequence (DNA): TGTGCCAGCAGCCCTCTAGCGGGAGGCATATCAGATACGCAGTATTTT.

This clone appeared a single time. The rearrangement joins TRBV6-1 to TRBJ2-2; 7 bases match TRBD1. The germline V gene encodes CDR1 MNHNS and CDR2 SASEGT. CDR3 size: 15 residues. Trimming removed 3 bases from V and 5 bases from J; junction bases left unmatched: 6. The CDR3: CASSDLGTVTGELFF. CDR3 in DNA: TGTGCCAGCAGTGATCTCGGGACAGTGACCGGGGAGCTGTTTTTT.

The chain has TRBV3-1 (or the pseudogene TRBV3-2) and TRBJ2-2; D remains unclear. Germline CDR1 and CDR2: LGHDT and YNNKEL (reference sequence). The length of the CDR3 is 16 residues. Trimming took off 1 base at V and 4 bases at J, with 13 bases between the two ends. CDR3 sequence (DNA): TGTGCCAGCAGCCAAGTCCCCCCAGCAATCACCGGGGAGCTGTTTTTT. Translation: CASSQVPPAITGELFF.

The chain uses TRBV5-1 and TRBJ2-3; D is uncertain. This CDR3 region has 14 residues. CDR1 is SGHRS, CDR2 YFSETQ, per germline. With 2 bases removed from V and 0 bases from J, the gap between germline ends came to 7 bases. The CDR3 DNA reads TGCGCCAGCAGCTTACAGTCTAGCACAGATACGCAGTATTTT. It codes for CASSLQSSTDTQYF.

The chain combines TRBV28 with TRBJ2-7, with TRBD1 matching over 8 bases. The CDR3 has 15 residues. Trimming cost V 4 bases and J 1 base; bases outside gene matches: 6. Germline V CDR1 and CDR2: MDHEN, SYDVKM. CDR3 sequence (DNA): TGTGCCAGCAGTTATAGGACAGGGAGATCCTACGAGCAGTACTTC. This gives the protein CASSYRTGRSYEQYF.

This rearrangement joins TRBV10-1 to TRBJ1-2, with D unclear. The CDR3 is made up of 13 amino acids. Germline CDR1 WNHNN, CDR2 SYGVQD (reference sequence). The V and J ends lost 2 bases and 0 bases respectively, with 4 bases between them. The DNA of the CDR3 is TGCGCCAGCAGTGAGGGTCCTAACTATGGCTACACCTTC. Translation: CASSEGPNYGYTF.